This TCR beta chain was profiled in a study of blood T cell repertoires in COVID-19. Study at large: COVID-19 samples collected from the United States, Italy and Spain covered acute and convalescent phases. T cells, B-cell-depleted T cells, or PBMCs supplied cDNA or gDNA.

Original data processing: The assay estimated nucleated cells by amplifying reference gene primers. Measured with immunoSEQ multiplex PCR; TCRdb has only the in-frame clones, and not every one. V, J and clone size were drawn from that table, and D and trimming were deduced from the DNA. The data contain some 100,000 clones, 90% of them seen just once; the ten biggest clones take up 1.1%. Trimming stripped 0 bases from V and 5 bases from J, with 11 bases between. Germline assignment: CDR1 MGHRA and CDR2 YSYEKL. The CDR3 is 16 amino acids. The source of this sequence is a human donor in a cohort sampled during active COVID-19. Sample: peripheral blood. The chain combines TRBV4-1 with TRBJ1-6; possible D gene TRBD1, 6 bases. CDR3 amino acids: CASSQEAGVHNSPLHF. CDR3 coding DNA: TGCGCCAGCAGCCAAGAGGCAGGGGTCCATAATTCACCCCTCCACTTT.